This entry lists 20 T cell receptor beta chains sequenced from one sample in a study of T cell repertoires in cytomegalovirus infection. TCRdb re-called the reads through MiXCR, storing one row per CDR3 protein. The table includes 250,000 or so distinct CDR3 sequences, over 15% detected once. The sample taken for sequencing was CD8+ T cells from PBMCs. The receptors were gathered from a human donor in good health (CMV status not recorded). Some clones in this sample may be carry-over from other donors' samples.

The rearrangement uses TRBV6-5 and TRBJ2-1, with TRBD2 identical over 14 bases. J lost 8 bases, V lost 5 bases, and 8 bases had no gene match. Germline values: CDR1 MNHEY, CDR2 SVGAGI. This CDR3 is built from 16 residues. The CDR3 bases are TGTGCCAGCAGTGGGACTAGCGGGGGAATGGGCGATGAGCAGTTCTTC. This gives the protein CASSGTSGGMGDEQFF.

V usage is TRBV15 and J usage is TRBJ2-1; TRBD1 matches at 12 bases. The CDR3 spans 17 residues. J lost 0 bases, V lost 8 bases, and 8 bases had no gene match. CDR1 is LNHNV, CDR2 YYDKDF, per germline (reference sequence). CDR3 sequence reads: CATSRDRGLSSYNEQFF. The DNA of the CDR3 is TGTGCCACCTCCCGGGACAGGGGGCTTAGCTCCTACAATGAGCAGTTCTTC.

This clonotype was counted ten times or more. This CDR3 is CASRVRESSSYNEQFF. As DNA, the CDR3 is TGCGCCAGCAGAGTAAGGGAGTCATCCTCCTACAATGAGCAGTTCTTC. The genes are TRBV4-1 and TRBJ2-1, with a weak D call TRBD2 (5 bases). V lost 6 bases and J lost 0, with 15 bases in between. The CDR3 is 16 residues long. Germline V gene lookup returns CDR1 MGHRA and CDR2 YSYEKL.

This clonotype has a count of ten or more. The V call is TRBV6-2 or TRBV6-3, the J call TRBJ2-6, with D perhaps matching TRBD1 (5 bases). Trimming removed 5 bases at V and 4 bases at J, with 12 bases between. The CDR3 has 15 residues. Germline V gene sequence: CDR1 MNHEY, CDR2 SVGEGT. The CDR3 spells CASSATAIGANVLTF. In DNA, the CDR3 is TGTGCCAGCAGTGCGACAGCGATAGGGGCCAACGTCCTGACTTTC.

CDR3 DNA: TGTGCCAGCAGCTTGGTTGCTAGCTGGGTCGAGCAGTACTTC. Protein sequence: CASSLVASWVEQYF. This chain connects TRBV5-5 to TRBJ2-7, with a tentative D call TRBD2 (5 bases). Germline V gives CDR1 SGHKS, CDR2 YYEKEE (reference sequence). This CDR3 is built from 14 residues. Trimming left V 0 bases short and J 6 bases short, with 13 bases between. The variable domain in full, completed from reference TRBV5-5 and TRBJ2-7, reads DAGVTQSPTHLIKTRGQQVTLRCSPISGHKSVSWYQQVLGQGPQFIFQYYEKEERGRGNFPDRFSARQFPNYSSELNVNALLLGDSALYLCASSLVASWVEQYFGPGTRLTVT.

The rearrangement links TRBV6-5 to TRBJ2-1; maybe TRBD2 (7 bases). The CDR3 has 14 residues. The germline gives CDR1 MNHEY, CDR2 SVGAGI. V was shortened by 2 bases and J by 8 bases, with 13 bases between the two germline ends. The CDR3 protein is CASSYGGGEYEQFF. The CDR3 nucleotides read TGTGCCAGCAGTTACGGGGGGGGCGAGTATGAGCAGTTCTTC.

The rearrangement uses TRBV5-1 and TRBJ1-4; D call uncertain. The V end was cut by 4 bases, the J end by 2 bases, with 12 bases between. Germline CDR1 reads SGHRS; CDR2 reads YFSETQ. CDR3 length: 15 residues. The CDR3 DNA reads TGCGCCAGCAGCCTAGAGACAAACACTAATGAAAAACTGTTTTTT. Translation gives CASSLETNTNEKLFF.

The rearrangement joins TRBV6-5 to TRBJ1-2, with TRBD1 matching 8 bases. The CDR3 is 13 amino acids. Germline-derived CDR1 and CDR2 are MNHEY and SVGAGI. With 1 base clipped from V and 7 bases from J, the junction kept 2 bases outside the gene matches. The CDR3: CASSYLDRAGYTF. DNA for the CDR3: TGTGCCAGCAGTTACTTGGACAGGGCTGGCTACACCTTC.

The chain recombines TRBV6-5 with TRBJ1-1; 10 bases match TRBD1. This CDR3 has 15 amino acids. The ends lost 0 bases at V and 6 bases at J; junction bases unmatched: 4. Germline V gives CDR1 MNHEY, CDR2 SVGAGI. The CDR3 reads CASSYSRTGGSEAFF. In nucleotides, the CDR3 is TGTGCCAGCAGTTACTCCCGGACAGGGGGATCTGAAGCTTTCTTT.

Ten or more counts support this clonotype. The chain links TRBV7-2 to TRBJ2-2; 10 bases map to TRBD1. The CDR3 extends over 14 amino acids. V gave up 6 bases and J gave up 7 bases; unmatched junction bases: 5. Germline V gene data show CDR1 as SGHTA and CDR2 as FQGNSA. The CDR3 DNA reads TGTGCCAGCAGTGACAGGGGGCCCTTCGGGGAGCTGTTTTTT. It encodes CASSDRGPFGELFF. Full variable domain (rest looked up from reference TRBV7-2 and TRBJ2-2): GAGVSQSPSNKVTEKGKDVELRCDPISGHTALYWYRQSLGQGLEFLIYFQGNSAPDKSGLPSDRFSAERTGGSVSTLTIQRTQQEDSAVYLCASSDRGPFGELFFGEGSRLTVL.

Remarks on this clonotype: A much larger clone differs by one base, so this may be a read error. The genes are TRBV28 and TRBJ2-2; tentatively, D is TRBD1 (5 bases). Germline lookup yields CDR1 MDHEN and CDR2 SYDVKM. The CDR3 is 14 residues long. CDR3 nucleotides: TGTCCCAGCAGGGTGGGCGCGAACACCGGGGAGCTGTTTTTT. Protein sequence: CPSRVGANTGELFF.

The chain uses TRBV5-1 and TRBJ1-4; a possible D gene is TRBD1 (6 bases). V was clipped by 3 bases and J by 8 bases, with 17 bases between them. Germline lookup yields CDR1 SGHRS and CDR2 YFSETQ. CDR3 length equals 15 residues. CDR3 in amino acids: CASSSRDTEVEKLFF. The DNA of the CDR3 is TGCGCCAGCAGCTCCCGGGACACCGAAGTCGAAAAACTGTTTTTT.

This clonotype was observed a handful of times. This chain joins TRBV5-1 and TRBJ2-5; a weak D match, TRBD2 (5 bases). CDR1 and CDR2 from the germline V gene are SGHRS and YFSETQ. This CDR3 has 16 amino acids. V was trimmed by 0 bases and J by 3 bases, leaving 15 bases between them. CDR3 in DNA: TGCGCCAGCAGCTTGGCCGGACCGGTGGGAGAAGAGACCCAGTACTTC. It yields the protein CASSLAGPVGEETQYF.

This clonotype has ten or more counts. The V and J genes are TRBV11-3 and TRBJ2-2, with D hard to call. CDR3 size: 14 residues. Germline V gives CDR1 SGHNT, CDR2 YENEEA. The ends were cut back, 4 bases at V and 2 bases at J, with 8 bases in the middle. The CDR3 sequence is CASSSHANTGELFF. Here the CDR3 DNA reads TGTGCCAGCAGCTCACACGCCAACACCGGGGAGCTGTTTTTT.

The chain employs TRBV7-4 and TRBJ1-1; D perhaps matches TRBD1 (6 bases). Germline CDR1 and CDR2: SGHVT and SQSDAQ. The ends were cut back, 3 bases at V and 3 bases at J, with 11 bases in the middle. This CDR3 contains 14 residues. CDR3 sequence: CASSLGGFDTEAFF. The CDR3 nucleotides are TGTGCCAGCAGCTTGGGGGGCTTCGACACTGAAGCTTTCTTT.

V gene TRBV9 combines with J gene TRBJ1-1, with D perhaps TRBD1 (6 bases). The V and J ends lost 2 bases and 6 bases respectively, with 17 bases between them. The germline V gene encodes CDR1 SGDLS and CDR2 YYNGEE. There are 15 residues in the CDR3. The CDR3 DNA is TGTGCCAGCAGCGTGGATATGGAGGGGGGACCTGAAGCTTTCTTT. It specifies CASSVDMEGGPEAFF.

This chain uses TRBV27 with TRBJ2-7; TRBD2 matches at 8 bases. Germline assignment: CDR1 MNHEY and CDR2 SMNVEV (reference sequence). The CDR3 totals 16 residues. V lost 8 bases and J lost 5; bases outside the gene matches: 17. The CDR3 protein is CASRRSGSLVFDEQYF. Written as DNA, the CDR3 is TGTGCCAGCCGCCGAAGCGGGAGTCTTGTTTTTGACGAGCAGTACTTC.

The genes are TRBV28 and TRBJ1-1, with 8 bases fitting TRBD1. Germline V gene sequence: CDR1 MDHEN, CDR2 SYDVKM. CDR3 length: 14 residues. The junction had 7 bases not matched to a gene; V was cut back by 6 bases and J by 4 bases. CDR3 bases: TGTGCCAGCAGGATTCATACAGGGGGCACTGAAGCTTTCTTT. This sequence encodes CASRIHTGGTEAFF.

This clonotype has a handful of counts. This sequence joins TRBV20-1 and TRBJ2-7; D is unresolved. Trimming left V 2 bases short and J 1 base short, with 15 bases between. The CDR3 loop spans 15 amino acids. CDR1 is DFQATT, CDR2 SNEGSKA, per germline (reference sequence). The CDR3 DNA reads as TGCAGTGCTAGACCACGCCACGCGATTTCCTACGAGCAGTACTTC. It specifies CSARPRHAISYEQYF.

This clonotype was counted between two and nine times. V gene TRBV5-4 combines with J gene TRBJ2-3; 8 bases fit TRBD2. The V segment lost 0 bases and the J segment 4 bases; nucleotides outside the gene matches: 7. The CDR3 runs to 16 residues. Germline assignment: CDR1 SGHNT and CDR2 YYREEE (reference sequence). The CDR3 coding sequence is TGTGCCAGCAGCTTGGCGGGGCGGGGGGCCCCAGATACGCAGTATTTT. Its protein is CASSLAGRGAPDTQYF.